This record looks at one T cell receptor beta chain sequence and its context. It lacks a known antigen. It has no much larger one-base neighbor in the sample; base qualities were not kept. Collaborating institutions collected whole blood in K2EDTA tubes following their own protocols. For TCRbeta analysis, collaborators shipped samples as frozen whole blood, isolated PBMCs, or DNA extracted from either of those sample types. This sample was included in a study of blood T cell repertoires in COVID-19 (dated by TCRdb to 2019 to 2021). Background on the whole study: Collaborator samples came from the United States, Italy and Spain and covered acute and convalescent phases of COVID-19. The prospective study material was composed of cDNA or gDNA derived from T cells, B-cell-depleted T cells, or PBMCs. Deeply sampled blood TCRbeta repertoires from subjects exposed to, actively infected with, or recovered from COVID-19 were included in the dataset. The repertoires were released in a freely available public database intended as a resource for research on the immune response to SARS-CoV-2. Samples were obtained from the ongoing ImmuneRACE study (first 160 participants) and from over a thousand subjects provided by 6 global collaborators. A de-identified subject ID, COVID-19 status, age in years and sex were almost always included in the sample metadata. Where available, HLA class I and class II types were taken from metadata supplied by the sample provider and were not determined by assay-based typing. The full study reports these points: The amount of clinical and demographic metadata varied by source and participant and was provided uncurated.

TCRbeta CDR3 regions were amplified from genomic DNA by means of the immunoSEQ Assay, a bias-controlled multiplex PCR. The authors' analysis ran thus. Within the assay, amplification of reference gene primers was used to estimate how many nucleated cells each sample contained. Sequence reads were collapsed and filtered to measure the absolute abundance of every unique TCRbeta CDR3 rearrangement. For each sample, productive Simpson clonality was calculated as the square root of Simpson's diversity index across productive rearrangements. Drawn from immuneACCESS, this table holds only the in-frame rearrangements with V and J called that TCRdb kept. Clones are partly lost; checked studies trace under half to an unresolved V gene and leave the rest unexplained. From that table come the V and J calls and clone size; the DNA was used to work out D and trimming. In all, the sample holds around 54,000 clones, and about nine tenths of those were seen once. The ten largest clones take up 2.5% to 4% of the sample.

According to the germline V gene, CDR1 reads SGDLS and CDR2 reads YYNGEE. The CDR3, from cysteine to phenylalanine, totals 15 residues. Only CDR3 DNA is held: 45 bases, read in frame from base 1. Relative to germline, V is 3 bases shorter and J is 0 bases shorter, with 12 bases between their ends. The rearranged chain carries TRBV9 and TRBJ1-1, with a tentative D gene TRBD1 over 6 matching bases. The TCR originated in a human donor in a cohort sampled during active COVID-19. The source material was peripheral blood. The sequence in DNA is TGTGCCAGCAGCGCCCAGGGGAGTATGAACACTGAAGCTTTCTTT. Its protein product is CASSAQGSMNTEAFF.